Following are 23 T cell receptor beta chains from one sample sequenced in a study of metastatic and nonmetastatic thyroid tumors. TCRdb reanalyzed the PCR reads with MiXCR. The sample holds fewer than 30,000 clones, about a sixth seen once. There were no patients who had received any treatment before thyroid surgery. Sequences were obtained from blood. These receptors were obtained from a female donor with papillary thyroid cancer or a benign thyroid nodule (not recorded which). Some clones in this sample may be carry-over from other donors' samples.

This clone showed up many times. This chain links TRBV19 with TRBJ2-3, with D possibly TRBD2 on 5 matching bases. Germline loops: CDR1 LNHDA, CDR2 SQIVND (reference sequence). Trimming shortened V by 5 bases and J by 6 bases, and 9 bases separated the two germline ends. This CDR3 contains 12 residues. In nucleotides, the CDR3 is TGTGCCAGTAGTTTGGAGGCTGATACGCAGTATTTT. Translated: CASSLEADTQYF.

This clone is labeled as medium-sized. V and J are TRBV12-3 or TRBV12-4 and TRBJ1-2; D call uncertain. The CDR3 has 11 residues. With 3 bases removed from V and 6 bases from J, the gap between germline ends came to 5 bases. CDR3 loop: CASSFLDGYTF. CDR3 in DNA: TGTGCCAGCAGTTTTTTGGATGGCTACACCTTC.

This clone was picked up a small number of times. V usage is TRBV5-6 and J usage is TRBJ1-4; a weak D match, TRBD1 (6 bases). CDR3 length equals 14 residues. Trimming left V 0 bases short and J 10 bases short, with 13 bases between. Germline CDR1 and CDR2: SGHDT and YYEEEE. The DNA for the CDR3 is TGTGCCAGCAGCTTGGGACAGGCCTTCGGAAAACTGTTTTTT. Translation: CASSLGQAFGKLFF.

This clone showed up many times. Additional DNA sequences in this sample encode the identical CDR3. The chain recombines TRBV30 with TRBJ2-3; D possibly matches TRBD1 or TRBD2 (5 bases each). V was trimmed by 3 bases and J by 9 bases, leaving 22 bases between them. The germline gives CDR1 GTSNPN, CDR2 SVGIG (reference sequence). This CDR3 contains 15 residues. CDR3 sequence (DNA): TGTGCCTGGAGGGGTCCAACTAGGGGTGAAGGAACGCAGTATTTT. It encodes CAWRGPTRGEGTQYF. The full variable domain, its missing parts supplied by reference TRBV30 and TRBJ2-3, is SQTIHQWPATLVQPVGSPLSLECTVEGTSNPNLYWYRQAAGRGLQLLFYSVGIGQISSEVPQNLSASRPQDRQFILSSKKLLLSDSGFYLCAWRGPTRGEGTQYFGPGTRLTVL.

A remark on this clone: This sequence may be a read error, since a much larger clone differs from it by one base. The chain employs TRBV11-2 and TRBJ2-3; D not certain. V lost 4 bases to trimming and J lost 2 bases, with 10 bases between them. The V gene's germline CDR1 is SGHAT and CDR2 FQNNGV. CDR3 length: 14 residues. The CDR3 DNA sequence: TGTGCCAGCAGCTCGTGGACCTTCACAGATACGCAGTATTTT. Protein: CASSSWTFTDTQYF.

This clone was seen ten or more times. As DNA, the CDR3 is TGCAGTGCTAGAACGCTGCAGGGGTGGAACGAGCAGTACTTC. Translation: CSARTLQGWNEQYF. The chain links TRBV20-1 to TRBJ2-7, with TRBD1 as a possible D gene (6 bases). The length of the CDR3 is 14 residues. CDR1 and CDR2 from the germline V gene are DFQATT and SNEGSKA (reference sequence). Trimming cost V 2 bases and J 5 bases, with 16 bases left between them.

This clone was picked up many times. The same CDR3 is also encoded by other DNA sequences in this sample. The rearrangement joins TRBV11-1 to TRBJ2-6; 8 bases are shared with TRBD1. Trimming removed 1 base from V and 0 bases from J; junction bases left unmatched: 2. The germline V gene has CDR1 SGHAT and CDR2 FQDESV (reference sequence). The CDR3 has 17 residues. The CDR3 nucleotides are TGTGCCAGCAGCTTAGGGACAGGGCACTCTGGGGCCAACGTCCTGACTTTC. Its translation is CASSLGTGHSGANVLTF.

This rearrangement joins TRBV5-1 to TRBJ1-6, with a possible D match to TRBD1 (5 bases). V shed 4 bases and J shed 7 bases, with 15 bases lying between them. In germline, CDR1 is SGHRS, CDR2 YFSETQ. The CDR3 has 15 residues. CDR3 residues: CASSRAGVGNSPLHF. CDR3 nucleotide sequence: TGCGCCAGCAGCCGGGCGGGGGTAGGGAATTCACCCCTCCACTTT.

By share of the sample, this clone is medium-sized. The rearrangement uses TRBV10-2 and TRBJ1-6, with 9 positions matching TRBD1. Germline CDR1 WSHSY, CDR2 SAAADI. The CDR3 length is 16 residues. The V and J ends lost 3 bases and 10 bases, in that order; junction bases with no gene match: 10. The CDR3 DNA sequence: TGCGCCAGCAGTGAAAAACAGGGGGCGAACGGCTCACCCCTCCACTTT. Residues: CASSEKQGANGSPLHF.

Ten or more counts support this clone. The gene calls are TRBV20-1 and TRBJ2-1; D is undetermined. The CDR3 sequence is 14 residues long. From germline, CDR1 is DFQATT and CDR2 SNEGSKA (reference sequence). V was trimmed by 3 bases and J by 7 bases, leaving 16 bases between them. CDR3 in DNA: TGCAGTGCTAGTCTGCCAGCCGGTGGGAATGAGCAGTTCTTC. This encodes CSASLPAGGNEQFF.

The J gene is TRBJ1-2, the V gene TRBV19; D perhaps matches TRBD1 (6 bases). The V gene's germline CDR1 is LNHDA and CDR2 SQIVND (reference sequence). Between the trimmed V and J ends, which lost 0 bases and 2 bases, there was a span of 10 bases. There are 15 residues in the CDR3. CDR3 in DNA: TGTGCCAGTAGTATAGATAACAGGGAGAACTATGGCTACACCTTC. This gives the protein CASSIDNRENYGYTF.

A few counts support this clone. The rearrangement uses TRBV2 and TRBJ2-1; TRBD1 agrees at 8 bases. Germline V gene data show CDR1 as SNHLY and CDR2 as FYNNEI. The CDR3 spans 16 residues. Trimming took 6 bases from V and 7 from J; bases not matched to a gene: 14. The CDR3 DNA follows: TGTGCCAGCAGGCTCCCCCTGGGGGACAGGATGAATGAGCAGTTCTTC. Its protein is CASRLPLGDRMNEQFF.

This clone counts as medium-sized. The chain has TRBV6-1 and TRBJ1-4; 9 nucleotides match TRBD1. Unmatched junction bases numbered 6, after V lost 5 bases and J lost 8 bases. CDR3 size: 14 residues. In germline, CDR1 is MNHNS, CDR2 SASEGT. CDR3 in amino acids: CASSWDRDREKLFF. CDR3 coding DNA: TGTGCCAGCAGTTGGGACAGGGATCGGGAAAAACTGTTTTTT.

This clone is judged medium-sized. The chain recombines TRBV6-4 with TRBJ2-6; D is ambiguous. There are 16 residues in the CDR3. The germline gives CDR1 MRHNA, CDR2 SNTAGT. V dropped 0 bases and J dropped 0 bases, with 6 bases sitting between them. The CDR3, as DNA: TGTGCCAGCAGTGACTCGGGCTCCTCTGGGGCCAACGTCCTGACTTTC. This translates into CASSDSGSSGANVLTF.

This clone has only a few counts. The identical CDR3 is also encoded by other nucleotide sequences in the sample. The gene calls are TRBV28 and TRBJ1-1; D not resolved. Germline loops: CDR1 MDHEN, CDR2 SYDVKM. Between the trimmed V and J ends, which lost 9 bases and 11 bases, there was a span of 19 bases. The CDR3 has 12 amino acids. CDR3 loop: CASSLSGGLAFF. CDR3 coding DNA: TGTGCCAGTTCCTTATCAGGTGGTTTGGCTTTCTTT.

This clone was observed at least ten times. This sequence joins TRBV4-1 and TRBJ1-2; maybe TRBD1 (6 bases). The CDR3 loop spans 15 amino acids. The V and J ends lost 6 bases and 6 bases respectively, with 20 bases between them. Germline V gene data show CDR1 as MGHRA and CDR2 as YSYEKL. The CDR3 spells CASRPVNKGQNGYTF. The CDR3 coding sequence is TGCGCCAGCAGACCTGTAAATAAAGGACAGAATGGCTACACCTTC.

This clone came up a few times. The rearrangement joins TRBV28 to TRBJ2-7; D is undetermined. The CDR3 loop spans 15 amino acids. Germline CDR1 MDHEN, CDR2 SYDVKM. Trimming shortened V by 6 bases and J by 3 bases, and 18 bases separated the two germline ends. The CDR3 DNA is TGTGCCAGCAGCTACATTAGAGGATCCCTCTACGAGCAGTACTTC. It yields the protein CASSYIRGSLYEQYF.

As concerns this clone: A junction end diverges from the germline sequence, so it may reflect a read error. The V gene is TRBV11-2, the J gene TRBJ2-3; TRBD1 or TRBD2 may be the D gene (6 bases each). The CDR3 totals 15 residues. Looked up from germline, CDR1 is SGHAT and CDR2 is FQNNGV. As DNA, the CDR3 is TGTGCCAGCAGCCAGCGGACAGCGGGCACAGATACGCAGTGTTTT. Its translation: CASSQRTAGTDTQCF.

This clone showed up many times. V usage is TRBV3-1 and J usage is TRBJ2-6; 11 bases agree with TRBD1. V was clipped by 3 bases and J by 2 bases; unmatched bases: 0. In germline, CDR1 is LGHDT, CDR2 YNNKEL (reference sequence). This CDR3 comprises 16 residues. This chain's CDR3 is CASSQGQGAGANVLTF. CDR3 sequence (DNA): TGTGCCAGCAGCCAGGGACAGGGGGCTGGGGCCAACGTCCTGACTTTC.

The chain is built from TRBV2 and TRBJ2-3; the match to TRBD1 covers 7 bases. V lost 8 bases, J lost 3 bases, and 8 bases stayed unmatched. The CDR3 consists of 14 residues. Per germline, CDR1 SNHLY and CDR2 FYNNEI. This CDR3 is CASDGTARTDTQYF. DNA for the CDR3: TGTGCCAGCGATGGGACAGCAAGAACAGATACGCAGTATTTT.

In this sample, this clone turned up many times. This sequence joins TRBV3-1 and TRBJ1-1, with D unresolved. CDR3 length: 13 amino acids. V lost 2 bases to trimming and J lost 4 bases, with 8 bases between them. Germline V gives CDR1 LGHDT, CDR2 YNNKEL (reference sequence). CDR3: CASSQSRGTEAFF. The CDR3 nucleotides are TGTGCCAGCAGCCAATCCCGGGGCACTGAAGCTTTCTTT.

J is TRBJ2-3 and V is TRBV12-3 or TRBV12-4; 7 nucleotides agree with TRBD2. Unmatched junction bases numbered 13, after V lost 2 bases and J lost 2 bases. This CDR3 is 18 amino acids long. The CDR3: CASSLRLGGRGLTDTQYF. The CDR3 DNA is TGTGCCAGCAGTTTAAGGCTGGGAGGGAGGGGCCTCACAGATACGCAGTATTTT.

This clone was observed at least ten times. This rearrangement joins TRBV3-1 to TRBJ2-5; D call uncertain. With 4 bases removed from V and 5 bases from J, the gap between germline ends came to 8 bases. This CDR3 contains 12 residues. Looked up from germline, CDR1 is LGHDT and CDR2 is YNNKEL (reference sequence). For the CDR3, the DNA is TGTGCCAGCAGCCGCCTCGGGGAGACCCAGTACTTC. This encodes CASSRLGETQYF.